This T cell receptor (beta chain) is drawn from a study of blood T cells in healthy people across ages (dated by TCRdb to 2014 to 2015). Study-wide context: In model experiments, roughly one uniquely barcoded TCR beta cDNA molecule per two T cells was captured by template switching. The study measured age-related changes in TCR beta repertoire diversity using deep sequencing normalized with unique cDNA molecular identifiers. Four age groups were formed from the donors: young (average about 15 years), middle-aged (less than 40), aged (under 70) and long-lived (around 80). Donors of different ages were randomly distributed across sequencing lanes to avoid experimental bias. For two donors (one aged 18 to 30 and one aged 80 or older), the study analyzed two additional independent replicas of 1 million unique cDNA reads from the same blood draw.

Receptors were amplified or captured by 5' RACE. The listed sequencing device is Illumina HiSeq 2500. A second roughly 6 to 11 cycle PCR used a sample-barcoded 5' primer and a J-beta primer mix. A template-switch 5' adaptor carrying 12 random nucleotides introduced a unique molecular identifier onto each TCR beta cDNA molecule. At least 2.5 million CDR3-containing paired-end reads were obtained from each sample. First-strand cDNA synthesis was performed from all RNA using the Mint cDNA synthesis kit, with priming by a TRBC-specific oligonucleotide. All cDNA was treated with uracil-DNA glycosylase and then went through a first 18-cycle PCR with the universal primers M1SS and BC2_uni_R. The paper's data handling went like this. Normalization of each sample was performed by random selection of 1 million high-quality reads, each carrying a distinct molecular identifier. Reads sharing molecular identifiers were discarded rather than binned into consensus sequences. MiTCR, run with a Q25 quality threshold and the strictest error-elimination algorithm, handled CDR3 identification, clonotype clustering and error correction. A nonparametric unseen species model with Euler transformation was used to estimate a lower bound on total TCR beta diversity. TCRdb ran its own pipeline on the public reads, namely fastp trimming at Q25 and MiXCR clone calling, and kept in-frame beta chains. Duplicate CDR3 protein sequences are folded into a single record with the most common DNA and genes. These V and J calls originate from TCRdb's pipeline instead of the authors' own analysis. The sample includes some 1.7 million distinct CDR3 sequences, with roughly 27% observed a single time. The top ten clones comprise less than 9.5% of the sample.

Study-wide findings and limitations: The percentage of naive T cells measured by flow cytometry correlated strongly with observed TCR beta diversity. Compared with the aged group, more naive CD4+ T cells, fewer expanded clones and increased TCR diversity were shown by the long-lived group, suggesting age selection. As age increased, observed TCR beta diversity per million T cells dropped in a roughly linear way, and a significant reduction was already evident by age around 41. The CMV infection status of donors was not known, potentially confounding age-related changes in expanded clonotypes. Since profiling was done on bulk unsorted PBMCs, naive and antigen-experienced compartments could not be conclusively compared. Estimates of total diversity from one million sequenced T cells were regarded as lower bounds and underestimates.

On this clonotype: Its antigen target is currently unknown. Base qualities are not provided; no much larger clone lies one nucleotide away.

In the germline V gene, CDR1 corresponds to SNHLY and CDR2 to FYNNEI. The CDR3 spans 14 residues, from the cysteine through the phenylalanine. Left in the record is the CDR3 DNA by itself, 42 bases read in frame from the first base. Trimming accounts for 9 bases at V and 4 bases at J, while the number of junction bases matched to no gene is 9. Systemically healthy Caucasian individuals from Russia, some 40 in total and aged roughly 6 to 100 years, were included as donors. About 9.8 milliliters of peripheral blood were drawn from each donor into EDTA-treated Vacutainer tubes. Ficoll-Paque density-gradient centrifugation was used to isolate PBMCs, with at least 6 million obtained per sample. Total RNA was extracted from PBMCs with Trizol reagent, with at least 6 micrograms obtained per sample. Naive CD45RAhigh/CD27high T cell percentages were measured by flow cytometry on a PBMC aliquot from every donor.

In this chain, TRBV2 is recombined with TRBJ2-3; 8 junctional bases match TRBD1. The sequence was collected from a woman in her twenties or thirties in good health. Sequences were obtained from blood. The nucleotides read TGTGCCAGACCCGGACAGGGTGGGTCAGATACGCAGTATTTT. This yields the protein CARPGQGGSDTQYF.